This entry concerns a single T cell receptor beta chain. Trimming took off 6 bases at V and 2 bases at J, with 11 bases between the two ends. Germline values: CDR1 SEHNR, CDR2 FQNEAQ (reference sequence). CDR3 length equals 13 residues. This record belongs to a study of human T cells and chemical hapten exposure. Each CDR3 protein gets one entry after TCRdb re-called the RACE reads with MiXCR. The table includes about 82,000 distinct CDR3 sequences, under 15% detected once. Time point defined: patch test 3, about 24 weeks after DPC sensitization. Regarding treatment: therapeutic diphenylcyclopropenone sensitization with weekly scalp DPC. Unfractionated whole blood yielded the extracted total RNA.

Sequences were derived from whole blood, sampled in connection with sensitization to the hapten diphenylcyclopropenone (DPC). The sequence came from a woman aged 50 to 60 with alopecia areata. Some clones in this sample may be carry-over from other donors' samples. This sequence joins TRBV7-9 and TRBJ2-7; TRBD1 might be the D (6 bases). As DNA, the CDR3 is TGTGCCAGCAGAACGGACAGCACCTACGAGCAGTACTTC. As protein: CASRTDSTYEQYF.